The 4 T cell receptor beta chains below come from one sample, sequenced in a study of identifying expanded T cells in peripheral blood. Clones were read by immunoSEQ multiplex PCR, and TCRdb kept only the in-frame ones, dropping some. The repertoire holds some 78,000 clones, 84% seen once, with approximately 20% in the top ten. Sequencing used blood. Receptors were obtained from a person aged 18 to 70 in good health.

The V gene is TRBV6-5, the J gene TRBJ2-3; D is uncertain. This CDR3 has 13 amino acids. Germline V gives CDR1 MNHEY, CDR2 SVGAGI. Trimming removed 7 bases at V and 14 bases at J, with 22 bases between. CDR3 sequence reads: CASISTAHFRRYF. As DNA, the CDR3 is TGTGCCAGCATCTCCACCGCCCACTTTAGGAGGTATTTT.

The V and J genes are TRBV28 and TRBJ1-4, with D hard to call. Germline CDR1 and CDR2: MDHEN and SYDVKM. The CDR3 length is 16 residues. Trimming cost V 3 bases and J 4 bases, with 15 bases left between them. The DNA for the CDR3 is TGTGCCAGCAGTTTTACGGAGCGAGGGTTTAATGAAAAACTGTTTTTT. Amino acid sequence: CASSFTERGFNEKLFF.

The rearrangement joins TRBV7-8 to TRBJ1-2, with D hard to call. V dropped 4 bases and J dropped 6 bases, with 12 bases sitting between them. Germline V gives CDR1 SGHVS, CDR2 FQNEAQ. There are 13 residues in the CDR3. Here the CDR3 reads CASSYTREDGYTF. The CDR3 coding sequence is TGTGCCAGCAGCTACACCCGGGAAGATGGCTACACCTTC. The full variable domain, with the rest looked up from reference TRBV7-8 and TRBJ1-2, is GAGVSQSPRYKVAKRGQDVALRCDPISGHVSLFWYQQALGQGPEFLTYFQNEAQLDKSGLPSDRFFAERPEGSVSTLKIQRTQQEDSAVYLCASSYTREDGYTFGSGTRLTVV.

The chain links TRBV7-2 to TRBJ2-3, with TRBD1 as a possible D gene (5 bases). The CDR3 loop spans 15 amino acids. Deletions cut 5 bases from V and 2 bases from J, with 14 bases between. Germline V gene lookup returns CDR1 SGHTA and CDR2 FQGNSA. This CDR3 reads CASSQKAGNTDTQYF. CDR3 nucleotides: TGTGCCAGCAGCCAGAAGGCAGGGAACACAGATACGCAGTATTTT.